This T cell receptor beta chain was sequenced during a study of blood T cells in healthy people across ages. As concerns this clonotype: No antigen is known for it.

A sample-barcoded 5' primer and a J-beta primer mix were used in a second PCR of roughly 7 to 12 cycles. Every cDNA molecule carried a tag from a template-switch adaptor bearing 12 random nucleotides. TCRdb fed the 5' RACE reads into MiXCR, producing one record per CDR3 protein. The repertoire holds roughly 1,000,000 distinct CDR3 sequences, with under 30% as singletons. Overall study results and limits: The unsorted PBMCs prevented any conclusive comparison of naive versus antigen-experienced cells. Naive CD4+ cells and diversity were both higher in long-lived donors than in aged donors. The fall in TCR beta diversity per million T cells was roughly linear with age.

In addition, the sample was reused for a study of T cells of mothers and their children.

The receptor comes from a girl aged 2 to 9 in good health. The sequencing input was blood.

This CDR3 reads CASSENSYNEQFF. In nucleotides, the CDR3 is TGTGCCAGCAGTGAAAATAGCTACAATGAGCAGTTCTTC. This chain uses TRBV2 with TRBJ2-1; D gene uncertain. Per germline, CDR1 SNHLY and CDR2 FYNNEI. The V gene lost 2 bases and the J gene lost 3 bases, with 5 bases spanning the gap. CDR3 length: 13 residues.